This entry is about one T cell receptor beta chain. The junction does not match germline at one end; this may be a read error. Germline V gives CDR1 SQVTM, CDR2 ANQGSEA. The CDR3 contains 9 residues. The source of the sample is a study of blood T cell repertoires in COVID-19. As for the study in general: Samples representing acute and convalescent COVID-19 were sourced from the United States, Italy and Spain.

In the study's own analysis: Researchers report that nucleated cell counts were estimated from reference gene primer amplification. Data came from immunoSEQ multiplex PCR; TCRdb stores just in-frame clones and leaves some out. V and J calls and clone size are copied from that table; D and trimming were computed from the DNA. Found here are 120,000 or so clones, approximately 81% of them singletons; the top ten hold approximately 5.7%. The receptor was isolated from a man aged 55 to 69 with acute or convalescent COVID-19. The sequenced sample was peripheral blood. The genes are TRBV29-1 and TRBJ2-3, with a weak D call TRBD2 (5 bases). The CDR3 loop reads CSVELAQRF. The DNA for the CDR3 is TGCAGCGTTGAATTGGCCCAGCGGTTT.